These 9 T cell receptor beta chains came from one sample sequenced in a study of radiotherapy plus CTLA-4 blockade in lung cancer. This table comes from immunoSEQ multiplex PCR, and its TCRdb copy is limited to in-frame clones, with some not included. The table records approximately 46,000 clones, more than 75% of them present only once. The sample here was peripheral blood, taken from a patient treated with radiotherapy plus ipilimumab. The receptors stem from a human donor with non-small cell lung cancer whose response to radiotherapy plus ipilimumab could not be evaluated.

This chain links TRBV11-2 with TRBJ1-3; TRBD1 is a possible D gene (6 bases). Germline V lookup: CDR1 SGHAT, CDR2 FQNNGV. V gave up 4 bases and J gave up 2 bases, with 12 bases separating them. This CDR3 spans 15 amino acids. The CDR3 region has the DNA TGTGCCAGCAGCTCCATGACAGGCACTGGAAACACCATATATTTT. Translating gives CASSSMTGTGNTIYF.

The chain recombines TRBV6-6 with TRBJ2-1; no firm D call. Germline V gene sequence: CDR1 MNHNY, CDR2 SVGAGI (reference sequence). Between the trimmed V and J ends, which lost 7 bases and 0 bases, there was a span of 7 bases. The length of the CDR3 is 13 residues. As DNA, the CDR3 is TGTGCCAGCAAGCCCGCCTCCTACAATGAGCAGTTCTTC. Its protein product is CASKPASYNEQFF.

V usage is TRBV28 and J usage is TRBJ1-1; D is ambiguous. V was clipped by 2 bases and J by 11 bases, with 12 bases between them. The CDR3 has 12 residues. The germline CDR1 and CDR2 sequences are MDHEN and SYDVKM. CDR3 in amino acids: CASSLRGGLAFF. CDR3 in DNA: TGTGCCAGCAGTTTACGGGGAGGATTGGCTTTCTTT. Full variable domain (remainder filled in from reference TRBV28 and TRBJ1-1): DVKVTQSSRYLVKRTGEKVFLECVQDMDHENMFWYRQDPGLGLRLIYFSYDVKMKEKGDIPEGYSVSREKKERFSLILESASTNQTSMYLCASSLRGGLAFFGQGTRLTVV.

The CDR3 region is CASSFGRGTWNTEAFF. The CDR3 nucleotides read TGTGCCAGCAGTTTTGGGAGGGGAACATGGAACACTGAAGCTTTCTTT. The chain is built from TRBV28 and TRBJ1-1, with D possibly TRBD1 on 5 matching bases. V was trimmed by 3 bases and J by 1 base, leaving 15 bases between them. Germline assignment: CDR1 MDHEN and CDR2 SYDVKM. This CDR3 is 16 amino acids long.

The rearrangement links TRBV7-8 to TRBJ1-1; maybe TRBD1 (5 bases). Germline-derived CDR1 and CDR2 are SGHVS and FQNEAQ. Trimming left V 1 base short and J 5 bases short, with 11 bases between. The CDR3 is made up of 14 amino acids. In DNA, the CDR3 is TGTGCCAGCAGCTTAGACGGGCAGGGAACTGAAGCTTTCTTT. It yields the protein CASSLDGQGTEAFF.

This chain uses TRBV4-3 with TRBJ2-7; 8 nucleotides match TRBD2. This CDR3 comprises 14 residues. In germline, CDR1 is LGHNA, CDR2 YSLEER. V lost 2 bases to trimming and J lost 2 bases; unmatched junction nucleotides: 2. The chain's CDR3 is CASSQSGGTYEQYF. DNA of the CDR3: TGCGCCAGCAGCCAAAGCGGGGGTACCTACGAGCAGTACTTC.

The chain links TRBV2 to TRBJ2-3; the D gene is possibly TRBD1 (6 bases). Looked up from germline, CDR1 is SNHLY and CDR2 is FYNNEI. V lost 6 bases and J 4 bases, leaving 11 bases between the germline ends. The CDR3 totals 13 residues. CDR3: CASRGARADTQYF. CDR3 coding DNA: TGTGCCAGCAGGGGGGCCCGGGCAGATACGCAGTATTTT.

V and J are TRBV4-3 and TRBJ1-1; D might be TRBD1 (6 bases). This CDR3 is 15 amino acids long. Germline V gene sequence: CDR1 LGHNA, CDR2 YSLEER. The ends were cut back, 0 bases at V and 3 bases at J, with 11 bases in the middle. CDR3 region: CASSQDRQAYTEAFF. DNA of the CDR3: TGCGCCAGCAGCCAAGATAGACAGGCCTACACTGAAGCTTTCTTT.

The chain employs TRBV7-9 and TRBJ2-1; TRBD2 matches 16 bases. The CDR3 loop spans 16 amino acids. In germline, CDR1 is SEHNR, CDR2 FQNEAQ (reference sequence). J gave up 10 bases and V 5 bases, and 8 bases lay outside the gene matches. The CDR3 loop is CASSTGTSGRAGEQFF. CDR3 sequence (DNA): TGTGCCAGCAGCACAGGGACTAGCGGGAGGGCCGGGGAGCAGTTCTTC. The full variable domain, its missing parts supplied by reference TRBV7-9 and TRBJ2-1, is DTGVSQNPRHKITKRGQNVTFRCDPISEHNRLYWYRQTLGQGPEFLTYFQNEAQLEKSRLLSDRFSAERPKGSFSTLEIQRTEQGDSAMYLCASSTGTSGRAGEQFFGPGTRLTVL.